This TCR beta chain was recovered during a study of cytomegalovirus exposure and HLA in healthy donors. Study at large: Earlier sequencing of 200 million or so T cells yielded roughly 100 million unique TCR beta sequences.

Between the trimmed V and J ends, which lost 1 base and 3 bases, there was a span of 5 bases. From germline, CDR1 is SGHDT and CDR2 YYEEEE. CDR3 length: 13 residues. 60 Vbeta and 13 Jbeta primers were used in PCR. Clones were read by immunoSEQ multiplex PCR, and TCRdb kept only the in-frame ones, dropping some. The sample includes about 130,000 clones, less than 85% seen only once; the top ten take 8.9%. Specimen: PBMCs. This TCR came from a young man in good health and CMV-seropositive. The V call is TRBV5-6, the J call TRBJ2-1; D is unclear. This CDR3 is CASSLYSYNEQFF. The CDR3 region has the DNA TGTGCCAGCAGCTTGTACAGCTACAATGAGCAGTTCTTC.